The 20 T cell receptor beta chains listed next were all sequenced from one sample in a study of T cell responses to AZD1222 COVID-19 vaccine. Data came from immunoSEQ multiplex PCR; TCRdb stores just in-frame clones and leaves some out. The sample yields roughly 180,000 clones, 90% to 95% seen once. Sequences were derived from peripheral blood, sampled 28 days after the second AZD1222 dose. The origin of the receptors is an adult who received the AZD1222 COVID-19 vaccine.

The rearrangement uses TRBV25-1 and TRBJ1-4, with no clear D. Germline V gene data show CDR1 as MGHDK and CDR2 as SYGVNS. Trimming took 5 bases from V and 9 from J, leaving 16 bases between them. The CDR3 totals 14 residues. Written as DNA, the CDR3 is TGTGCCAGCAGTCCCAAAGAGACACGGAAAAAACTGTTTTTT. This sequence encodes CASSPKETRKKLFF.

This chain links TRBV5-6 with TRBJ1-1; 7 positions match TRBD1. The ends lost 3 bases at V and 3 bases at J; junction bases unmatched: 2. Looked up from germline, CDR1 is SGHDT and CDR2 is YYEEEE. The length of the CDR3 is 13 residues. DNA for the CDR3: TGTGCCAGCAGCTCACAGGGGTACACTGAAGCTTTCTTT. This sequence encodes CASSSQGYTEAFF. Using reference TRBV5-6 and TRBJ1-1 for the parts outside the CDR3, the full variable domain is DAGVTQSPTHLIKTRGQQVTLRCSPKSGHDTVSWYQQALGQGPQFIFQYYEEEERQRGNFPDRFSGHQFPNYSSELNVNALLLGDSALYLCASSSQGYTEAFFGQGTRLTVV.

This chain links TRBV7-9 with TRBJ2-1; 10 bases align to TRBD2. The CDR3 is 16 amino acids. Germline CDR1 reads SEHNR; CDR2 reads FQNEAQ (reference sequence). V gave up 3 bases and J gave up 0 bases; unmatched junction bases: 2. CDR3 nucleotide sequence: TGTGCCAGCAGCTTCCGGACTAGCGGCTCCTACAATGAGCAGTTCTTC. This codes for CASSFRTSGSYNEQFF.

The chain joins TRBV28 to TRBJ2-7, with D maybe TRBD1 (6 bases). Germline assignment: CDR1 MDHEN and CDR2 SYDVKM. This CDR3 is 18 amino acids long. Trimming pared 1 base from V and 0 bases from J, leaving 19 bases between. DNA for the CDR3: TGTGCCAGCAGTTTATTCGGGGCTAAGACAGGACCCTCCTACGAGCAGTACTTC. Translation gives CASSLFGAKTGPSYEQYF.

The chain is built from TRBV28 and TRBJ1-5; D might be TRBD1 (6 bases). This CDR3 spans 15 amino acids. Germline values: CDR1 MDHEN, CDR2 SYDVKM. V lost 8 bases and J 0 bases, leaving 14 bases between the germline ends. The CDR3 DNA reads as TGTGCCAGCCGCCAGGGGATGTATAGCAATCAGCCCCAGCATTTT. Its protein product is CASRQGMYSNQPQHF.

This clone has just one count. V usage is TRBV19 and J usage is TRBJ1-6, with 7 nucleotides matching TRBD1. CDR3 length equals 15 residues. The V and J ends lost 4 bases and 7 bases, in that order; junction bases with no gene match: 7. Looked up from germline, CDR1 is LNHDA and CDR2 is SQIVND (reference sequence). The CDR3 sequence is CASSTTGQPNSPLHF. In DNA, the CDR3 is TGTGCCAGTAGTACAACGGGACAGCCGAATTCACCCCTCCACTTT.

The chain's CDR3 is CASSLEWVTLQVFGYTF. The DNA of the CDR3 is TGTGCCAGCAGCTTGGAGTGGGTAACCCTTCAGGTCTTTGGCTACACCTTC. The chain employs TRBV5-5 and TRBJ1-2; D gene unclear. Germline loops: CDR1 SGHKS, CDR2 YYEKEE (reference sequence). The CDR3 runs to 17 residues. V gave up 0 bases and J gave up 7 bases, with 22 bases separating them.

This chain links TRBV7-3 with TRBJ2-2; possibly TRBD1 or TRBD2 for D (5 bases each). CDR3 length: 17 residues. The germline V gene encodes CDR1 SGHTA and CDR2 FQGTGA. Trimming removed 6 bases from V and 0 bases from J, with 17 bases in between. CDR3: CASRKTPGRTNTGELFF. CDR3 nucleotide sequence: TGTGCCAGCAGAAAAACACCGGGACGGACGAACACCGGGGAGCTGTTTTTT.

This clone was counted a single time. This sequence joins TRBV5-1 and TRBJ2-7, with 10 positions matching TRBD1. CDR3 length: 13 amino acids. Per the germline V gene, CDR1 is SGHRS and CDR2 is YFSETQ. Germline trimming cut 4 bases from V and 5 bases from J; bases unmatched to any gene: 3. The CDR3 DNA sequence: TGCGCCAGCAGCACCGGACAGGGGGACGAGCAGTACTTC. Encoded protein: CASSTGQGDEQYF.

This chain's CDR3 is CASGRHPDGELFF. The DNA of the CDR3 is TGTGCCAGCGGGAGACACCCAGATGGGGAGCTGTTTTTT. The rearrangement joins TRBV6-5 to TRBJ2-2; perhaps TRBD2 as D (5 bases). This CDR3 spans 13 amino acids. CDR1 MNHEY and CDR2 SVGAGI come from the germline V gene. V was clipped by 8 bases and J by 8 bases, with 15 bases between them.

On this clone: Without the conserved terminal phenylalanine or tryptophan, this CDR3 likely stems from a read error. No DNA is shown, since the ends of the CDR3 on it are uncertain; the CDR3 is the one TCRdb lists. This chain connects TRBV28 to TRBJ1-1. Germline loops: CDR1 MDHEN, CDR2 SYDVKM. Including both end residues, the CDR3 is 9 amino acids long. The CDR3 is CASSFSELI.

The chain couples TRBV7-2 to TRBJ1-2, with 11 bases lining up with TRBD1. The CDR3 has 16 residues. V was pared by 1 base and J by 6 bases, with 7 bases of the junction left unmatched. Germline loops: CDR1 SGHTA, CDR2 FQGNSA. The CDR3 region has the DNA TGTGCCAGCAGCTTAGGGGGGACAGGGGGTCAAAATGGCTACACCTTC. It codes for CASSLGGTGGQNGYTF.

This clone was counted a single time. The V and J genes are TRBV7-9 and TRBJ2-1; the D gene is possibly TRBD2 (6 bases). Germline V gene lookup returns CDR1 SEHNR and CDR2 FQNEAQ (reference sequence). This CDR3 contains 16 residues. V lost 5 bases and J 8 bases, leaving 22 bases between the germline ends. CDR3 loop: CASSPADGWGEYEQFF. DNA of the CDR3: TGTGCCAGCAGCCCCGCGGACGGGTGGGGGGAATATGAGCAGTTCTTC.

The DNA of the CDR3 is TGTGCCAGTATCGCCGGACACACTGAAGCTTTCTTT. Translated, it gives CASIAGHTEAFF. The V and J genes are TRBV19 and TRBJ1-1; D call uncertain. The V gene's germline CDR1 is LNHDA and CDR2 SQIVND (reference sequence). The V gene lost 7 bases and the J gene lost 3 bases, with 9 bases spanning the gap. The CDR3 is made up of 12 amino acids.

The chain carries TRBV7-2 and TRBJ1-1; maybe TRBD1 (5 bases). This CDR3 has 13 residues. The germline V gene encodes CDR1 SGHTA and CDR2 FQGNSA. The V end was cut by 7 bases, the J end by 5 bases, with 14 bases between. The CDR3 nucleotides are TGTGCCAGCACCCCTCCGGGGGGTACTGAAGCTTTCTTT. Its translation is CASTPPGGTEAFF.

The chain uses TRBV6-6 and TRBJ2-3; 11 bases are a match to TRBD1. The CDR3 runs 16 residues. The germline gives CDR1 MNHNY, CDR2 SVGAGI (reference sequence). V was clipped by 5 bases and J by 5 bases; unmatched bases: 9. The CDR3 loop is CASSASGQGAKDTQYF. The CDR3 DNA follows: TGTGCCAGCAGTGCCTCCGGACAGGGGGCTAAAGATACGCAGTATTTT.

The V call is TRBV5-8, the J call TRBJ2-5; tentatively, D is TRBD2 (6 bases). The CDR3 length is 16 residues. V gave up 0 bases and J gave up 5 bases, with 17 bases separating them. CDR1 and CDR2 (germline): SGHTS, YDEGEE. CDR3: CASSLGAGSPRETQYF. The CDR3 region has the DNA TGTGCCAGCAGCTTGGGGGCGGGGTCCCCTCGGGAGACCCAGTACTTC.

The gene calls are TRBV2 and TRBJ1-5; the D gene is possibly TRBD1 (6 bases). The V end was cut by 4 bases, the J end by 6 bases, with 16 bases between. CDR1 SNHLY and CDR2 FYNNEI come from the germline V gene. The CDR3 totals 15 residues. Here the CDR3 DNA reads TGTGCCAGCAGTGCCGTCAGGGGTCGGGGTCAGCCCCAGCATTTT. Amino acid sequence: CASSAVRGRGQPQHF.

This clone has a single count. The genes are TRBV5-5 and TRBJ1-2, with 8 bases lining up with TRBD1. The CDR3 totals 13 residues. The V gene end was trimmed by 4 bases and the J gene end by 3 bases; junction bases not matched to a gene: 2. Germline loops: CDR1 SGHKS, CDR2 YYEKEE (reference sequence). The CDR3 loop reads CASSQTGDYGYTF. The CDR3, as DNA: TGTGCCAGCAGCCAGACAGGGGACTATGGCTACACCTTC.

The chain links TRBV7-8 to TRBJ2-1; D remains unclear. This CDR3 region has 16 residues. CDR1 is SGHVS and CDR2 is FQNEAQ in the germline V gene. Trimming removed 5 bases from V and 0 bases from J, with 14 bases in between. CDR3 region: CASSPRYESSYNEQFF. The CDR3, as DNA: TGTGCCAGCAGCCCCCGGTACGAAAGCTCCTACAATGAGCAGTTCTTC.